These 24 T cell receptor beta chains originate from one sample sequenced in a study of CD8 T cells in Susac syndrome. A quantity of about 0.45 to 1 ug RNA underwent reverse transcription using random hexamers. TCRdb passed the immunoSEQ multiplex PCR reads through MiXCR, listing each CDR3 protein once. Of fewer than 200,000 distinct CDR3 sequences detected, about 93% appear once; the ten largest clones hold about 0.1%. Sequenced material: CD4+ T cells from PBMCs. These receptors all come from a human donor in good health.

The chain combines TRBV7-3 with TRBJ2-5; 7 nucleotides align to TRBD2. From germline, CDR1 is SGHTA and CDR2 FQGTGA. The junction had 5 bases not matched to a gene; V was cut back by 5 bases and J by 5 bases. This CDR3 comprises 13 residues. The CDR3 nucleotides are TGTGCCAGCAGCGCGGGGGTTGGGGAGACCCAGTACTTC. Its translation: CASSAGVGETQYF.

The rearrangement joins TRBV28 to TRBJ2-2; D might be TRBD1 (5 bases). Germline values: CDR1 MDHEN, CDR2 SYDVKM. Trimming took off 8 bases at V and 4 bases at J, with 11 bases between the two ends. The CDR3 is 13 residues long. The CDR3 DNA sequence: TGTGCCAGCTCGGACACGAGCACCGGGGAGCTGTTTTTT. Its translation is CASSDTSTGELFF.

This rearrangement joins TRBV12-3 or TRBV12-4 to TRBJ2-1; TRBD2 is a possible D gene (5 bases). V was cut by 4 bases and J by 7 bases, with 20 bases left in between. CDR3 length equals 16 residues. Here the CDR3 DNA reads TGTGCCAGCAGTTCTCGGACTCTCTCTACTGGGAATGAGCAGTTCTTC. The encoded protein is CASSSRTLSTGNEQFF.

This clonotype was recorded only once. The V and J genes are TRBV9 and TRBJ1-6; tentative D call: TRBD1 (5 bases). The CDR3 totals 16 residues. V lost 6 bases and J lost 0, with 13 bases in between. Germline V lookup: CDR1 SGDLS, CDR2 YYNGEE. CDR3: CASNRDSSSYNSPLHF. In nucleotides, the CDR3 is TGTGCCAGCAACCGCGACAGTAGCTCCTATAATTCACCCCTCCACTTT.

V usage is TRBV7-9 and J usage is TRBJ2-3, with TRBD2 identical over 9 bases. CDR1 is SEHNR and CDR2 is FQNEAQ in the germline V gene (reference sequence). The CDR3 extends over 15 amino acids. With V trimmed by 5 bases and J by 4 bases, 7 bases remained unmatched. CDR3 sequence reads: CASSKTSGGADTQYF. CDR3 nucleotides: TGTGCCAGCAGCAAGACTAGCGGAGGGGCAGATACGCAGTATTTT.

With regard to this clonotype: One junction end does not reproduce the germline sequence, and a read error may be involved. This chain connects TRBV7-3 to TRBJ1-6, with unresolved D. Germline assignment: CDR1 SGHTA and CDR2 FQGTGA. This CDR3 spans 14 amino acids. This CDR3 reads CASSLLHSNSPLHF. DNA for the CDR3: TGTGCCAGCAGCTTACTTCATTCTAATTCACCCCTCCATTTT.

The V gene is TRBV24-1, the J gene TRBJ2-5; 9 bases are shared with TRBD1. Trimming removed 4 bases from V and 4 bases from J; junction bases left unmatched: 3. The CDR3 is made up of 14 amino acids. Per the germline V gene, CDR1 is KGHDR and CDR2 is SFDVKD. In nucleotides, the CDR3 is TGTGCCACCAGTGACCCGGGACAGGGAGAGACCCAGTACTTC. It specifies CATSDPGQGETQYF.

The genes are TRBV10-3 and TRBJ2-1; 8 positions agree with TRBD1. The V gene end was trimmed by 6 bases and the J gene end by 0 bases; junction bases not matched to a gene: 4. The CDR3 has 15 amino acids. Germline V gene lookup returns CDR1 ENHRY and CDR2 SYGVKD. CDR3 loop: CAIRSDRGSYNEQFF. CDR3 nucleotide sequence: TGTGCCATCAGATCTGACAGGGGCTCCTACAATGAGCAGTTCTTC.

This chain uses TRBV5-4 with TRBJ1-6; tentatively, D is TRBD1 (6 bases). The germline CDR1 and CDR2 sequences are SGHNT and YYREEE (reference sequence). The length of the CDR3 is 16 residues. Between the trimmed V and J ends, which lost 0 bases and 8 bases, there was a span of 15 bases. The CDR3 spells CASSLVRGAVDSPLHF. The CDR3 nucleotides read TGTGCCAGCAGCTTGGTGAGGGGGGCTGTGGATTCACCCCTCCACTTT.

The rearrangement uses TRBV29-1 and TRBJ2-3; possibly TRBD1 for D (5 bases). Germline values: CDR1 SQVTM, CDR2 ANQGSEA. V was trimmed by 6 bases and J by 4 bases, leaving 8 bases between them. The CDR3 has 11 amino acids. The CDR3 sequence is CSVQGADTQYF. The CDR3 coding sequence is TGCAGCGTGCAGGGCGCAGATACGCAGTATTTT.

This clonotype was seen a single time. V usage is TRBV5-1 and J usage is TRBJ2-1; 13 positions agree with TRBD2. Per the germline V gene, CDR1 is SGHRS and CDR2 is YFSETQ. The V segment lost 5 bases and the J segment 2 bases; nucleotides outside the gene matches: 10. There are 18 residues in the CDR3. The CDR3 DNA sequence: TGCGCCAGCAGGCGGAGACTAGCGGGGGGTCTCACCTACAATGAGCAGTTCTTC. This translates into CASRRRLAGGLTYNEQFF.

V gene TRBV19 combines with J gene TRBJ2-5; no definite D call. The CDR3 loop spans 14 amino acids. The germline CDR1 and CDR2 sequences are LNHDA and SQIVND (reference sequence). V was shortened by 3 bases and J by 2 bases, with 10 bases between the two germline ends. For the CDR3, the DNA is TGTGCCAGTAGTATTGGTGGACGGCAAGAGACCCAGTACTTC. Protein sequence: CASSIGGRQETQYF.

This chain links TRBV18 with TRBJ1-5; D remains ambiguous. V gave up 3 bases and J gave up 2 bases, with 17 bases separating them. This CDR3 region has 17 residues. CDR1 is KGHSH and CDR2 is LQKENI in the germline V gene. Here the CDR3 DNA reads TGTGCCAGCTCACCGGCGCAGACTGCACTGGGCAATCAGCCCCAGCATTTT. Protein: CASSPAQTALGNQPQHF.

V is TRBV29-1 and J is TRBJ2-1, with TRBD2 identical over 10 bases. This CDR3 has 14 amino acids. Germline loops: CDR1 SQVTM, CDR2 ANQGSEA. V dropped 2 bases and J dropped 6; count of bases not matched to a gene: 4. CDR3 in amino acids: CSVEQRGGGNEQFF. The CDR3 coding sequence is TGCAGCGTTGAACAGCGGGGGGGCGGCAATGAGCAGTTCTTC.

This clonotype was recorded only once. This chain uses TRBV5-1 with TRBJ1-6; D not certain. CDR3 length equals 14 residues. The germline V and J ends were trimmed by 0 bases and 5 bases, with 6 bases remaining between them. CDR1 and CDR2 (germline): SGHRS, YFSETQ. CDR3 protein: CASSLDGHNSPLHF. In DNA, the CDR3 is TGCGCCAGCAGCTTGGACGGTCATAATTCACCCCTCCACTTT.

The chain employs TRBV23-1 and TRBJ2-1, with D possibly matching TRBD2 (6 bases). TRBV23-1 is assigned to the ORF class and has an uncertain function. The V gene lost 0 bases and the J gene lost 9 bases, with 6 bases spanning the gap. This CDR3 is built from 12 residues. Here the CDR3 DNA reads TGCGCCAGCAGTCAATCGGGGGGTGAGCAGTTCTTC. Its protein is CASSQSGGEQFF.

This sequence joins TRBV5-4 and TRBJ1-1; D is perhaps TRBD1 (5 bases). The CDR3 is 14 amino acids. Germline CDR1 and CDR2: SGHNT and YYREEE (reference sequence). Trimming removed 4 bases from V and 7 bases from J, with 17 bases in between. CDR3 residues: CASSPEGPTREAFF. CDR3 nucleotides: TGTGCCAGCAGCCCGGAGGGGCCGACCCGTGAAGCTTTCTTT.

V is TRBV5-1 and J is TRBJ2-7, with D perhaps given as TRBD1 or TRBD2 (6 bases each). Trimming took off 6 bases at V and 2 bases at J, with 15 bases between the two ends. Germline CDR1 is SGHRS and CDR2 is YFSETQ. This CDR3 contains 14 residues. DNA of the CDR3: TGCGCCAGCATGATGGGGGGCGCCCCCTACGAGCAGTACTTC. Translating gives CASMMGGAPYEQYF. The variable domain in full, completed from reference TRBV5-1 and TRBJ2-7, reads KAGVTQTPRYLIKTRGQQVTLSCSPISGHRSVSWYQQTPGQGLQFLFEYFSETQRNKGNFPGRFSGRQFSNSRSEMNVSTLELGDSALYLCASMMGGAPYEQYFGPGTRLTVT.

The sample holds one count of this clonotype. The gene calls are TRBV5-1 and TRBJ1-6, with 8 positions matching TRBD1. The CDR3 spans 15 residues. Trimming at V came to 4 bases and at J to 3 bases, leaving 3 bases not matched to a gene. Germline loops: CDR1 SGHRS, CDR2 YFSETQ. The CDR3 DNA sequence: TGCGCCAGCAGCACGGGACAGGACTATAATTCACCCCTCCACTTT. This sequence encodes CASSTGQDYNSPLHF.

This rearrangement joins TRBV7-9 to TRBJ2-3; D is undetermined. Between the trimmed V and J ends, which lost 9 bases and 0 bases, there was a span of 4 bases. Germline V gene lookup returns CDR1 SEHNR and CDR2 FQNEAQ (reference sequence). The CDR3 loop spans 11 amino acids. The CDR3 spells CASASTDTQYF. The DNA of the CDR3 is TGTGCCAGTGCGAGCACAGATACGCAGTATTTT.

The V gene is TRBV3-1, the J gene TRBJ2-1; D gene ambiguous. Germline CDR1 is LGHDT and CDR2 is YNNKEL (reference sequence). The CDR3 consists of 13 residues. Deletions cut 6 bases from V and 5 bases from J, with 11 bases between. The CDR3 here is CASSHILDNEQFF. For the CDR3, the DNA is TGTGCCAGCAGTCACATCTTGGACAATGAGCAGTTCTTC.

The rearrangement joins TRBV28 to TRBJ2-6; 9 bases are shared with TRBD1. The junction had 10 bases not matched to a gene; V was cut back by 7 bases and J by 3 bases. Germline CDR1 is MDHEN and CDR2 is SYDVKM. This CDR3 spans 17 amino acids. CDR3 coding DNA: TGTGCCAGCATGCCCCTTTACAGGGGGCTTGGGGCCAACGTCCTGACTTTC. This encodes CASMPLYRGLGANVLTF.

The chain employs TRBV6-1 and TRBJ1-3; D not resolved. The CDR3 has 14 amino acids. V shed 6 bases and J shed 0 bases, with 9 bases lying between them. Germline assignment: CDR1 MNHNS and CDR2 SASEGT. The CDR3 sequence is CASRETGSGNTIYF. The CDR3 DNA sequence: TGTGCCAGCAGGGAAACGGGCTCTGGAAACACCATATATTTT.

The V gene is TRBV14, the J gene TRBJ1-6; D is unclear. The germline V gene has CDR1 SGHDN and CDR2 FVKESK. This CDR3 spans 13 amino acids. The germline V and J ends were trimmed by 3 bases and 7 bases, with 7 bases remaining between them. Written as DNA, the CDR3 is TGTGCCAGCAGCCAGAACCCCAATTCACCCCTCCACTTT. This encodes CASSQNPNSPLHF. Based on the CDR3 plus reference TRBV14 and TRBJ1-6, the full variable domain is EAGVTQFPSHSVIEKGQTVTLRCDPISGHDNLYWYRRVMGKEIKFLLHFVKESKQDESGMPNNRFLAERTGGTYSTLKVQPAELEDSGVYFCASSQNPNSPLHFGNGTRLTVT.